The sequence of this T cell receptor (beta chain) was determined in a study of identical twins. The germline V gene has CDR1 SGHNT and CDR2 YYREEE (reference sequence). Trimming cost V 3 bases and J 9 bases, with 19 bases left between them. The CDR3 runs to 15 residues. Template switching added a universal primer site; cDNA carried unique molecular identifiers. TCRdb analysed the 5' RACE reads with MiXCR anew, one entry per CDR3 protein. The sample consists of 400,000 to 550,000 distinct CDR3 sequences, approximately 25% of them appearing once. The same sample was also studied in work on T cells expressing NK-cell markers. This second study says: Obtained from sorted CD3+CD56+NKG2C+, CD3+CD56+NKG2C- and CD3+CD56-NKG2C+ T cells were the TCR beta repertoires.

This chain connects TRBV5-4 to TRBJ2-1; D might be TRBD1 or TRBD2, each matching 5 bases. Sequencing was done on a sample of CD4+ T cells sorted from blood. The TCR originated in a woman aged 18-35 years in good health. CDR3 protein: CASSSPGQKRGEQFF. The CDR3 nucleotides are TGTGCCAGCAGCTCACCGGGGCAGAAAAGAGGTGAGCAGTTCTTC.